Sequencing of this T cell receptor beta chain was carried out in a study of blood T cell repertoires in COVID-19. The overall study: Sources were T cells, B-cell-depleted T cells, or PBMCs; the material itself was cDNA or gDNA.

This table comes from immunoSEQ multiplex PCR, and its TCRdb copy is limited to in-frame clones, with some not included. The sample lists around 150,000 clones; about 86% were seen once. V lost 2 bases to trimming and J lost 5 bases, with 10 bases between them. CDR3 length equals 13 residues. Germline V gene lookup returns CDR1 SGHTA and CDR2 FQGNSA. The genes are TRBV7-2 and TRBJ2-7; TRBD1 might be the D (6 bases). Sequenced sample: peripheral blood. This receptor was obtained from a woman of 80 years or more with acute or convalescent COVID-19. CDR3 nucleotides: TGTGCCAGCAGCTTAAACAGGGAAGACGAGCAGTACTTC. Its protein is CASSLNREDEQYF.